The 30 T cell receptor beta chains listed next were all sequenced from one sample in a study of blood T cell repertoires in COVID-19. Libraries were prepared by immunoSEQ multiplex PCR; TCRdb keeps only in-frame clonotypes and omits some of them. This sample has hundreds of thousands of clones, with about 91% found just once. Specimen: peripheral blood. The receptors come from a woman in her twenties or thirties who had recovered from COVID-19.

The chain combines TRBV7-3 with TRBJ2-1, with D possibly being TRBD1 (6 bases). Looked up from germline, CDR1 is SGHTA and CDR2 is FQGTGA. Trimming pared 5 bases from V and 4 bases from J, leaving 9 bases between. CDR3 length: 13 residues. The CDR3 region has the DNA TGTGCCAGCAGCACGGGACATTACAATGAGCAGTTCTTC. Its translation: CASSTGHYNEQFF.

The chain is built from TRBV20-1 and TRBJ2-3; 9 bases map to TRBD2. Germline CDR1 and CDR2: DFQATT and SNEGSKA (reference sequence). The CDR3 is made up of 16 amino acids. Trimming cost V 3 bases and J 3 bases; bases outside gene matches: 10. CDR3 sequence (DNA): TGCAGTGCTAGTATGGCTAGCGGGGACCAAACAGATACGCAGTATTTT. Its translation: CSASMASGDQTDTQYF.

This rearrangement joins TRBV19 to TRBJ1-1; D call uncertain. Germline lookup yields CDR1 LNHDA and CDR2 SQIVND (reference sequence). The CDR3 loop spans 10 amino acids. V lost 6 bases and J lost 7, with 6 bases in between. Here the CDR3 DNA reads TGTGCCAGTAGGCGAGGTGAAGCTTTCTTT. Its protein is CASRRGEAFF. The variable domain in full, completed from reference TRBV19 and TRBJ1-1, reads DGGITQSPKYLFRKEGQNVTLSCEQNLNHDAMYWYRQDPGQGLRLIYYSQIVNDFQKGDIAEGYSVSREKKESFPLTVTSAQKNPTAFYLCASRRGEAFFGQGTRLTVV.

This rearrangement joins TRBV7-6 to TRBJ2-1; weak D call: TRBD2 (6 bases). Germline V gives CDR1 SGHVS, CDR2 FNYEAQ. The V end lost 0 bases, the J end lost 3 bases, and 12 bases lay between the germline ends. The length of the CDR3 is 16 residues. CDR3 in amino acids: CASSLAASVNYNEQFF. The CDR3 region has the DNA TGTGCCAGCAGCTTAGCGGCTAGCGTAAACTACAATGAGCAGTTCTTC. The entire variable domain, with the rest obtained from reference TRBV7-6 and TRBJ2-1, is as follows: GAGVSQSPRYKVTKRGQDVALRCDPISGHVSLYWYRQALGQGPEFLTYFNYEAQQDKSGLPNDRFSAERPEGSISTLTIQRTEQRDSAMYRCASSLAASVNYNEQFFGPGTRLTVL.

The genes are TRBV28 and TRBJ1-2; D ambiguous. V lost 8 bases and J lost 4, with 5 bases in between. CDR3 length equals 10 residues. Looked up from germline, CDR1 is MDHEN and CDR2 is SYDVKM. The CDR3 nucleotides are TGTGCCAGCTCCAGCTATGGCTACACCTTC. Its protein product is CASSSYGYTF.

The CDR3 DNA is TGTGCCAGCAGGCCAGGACAGGGGACTTACAATGAGCAGTTCTTC. Translated, it gives CASRPGQGTYNEQFF. This rearrangement joins TRBV28 to TRBJ2-1, with 9 bases that match TRBD1. CDR1 is MDHEN and CDR2 is SYDVKM in the germline V gene. Trimming cost V 6 bases and J 4 bases; bases outside gene matches: 7. The CDR3 totals 15 residues.

The chain recombines TRBV28 with TRBJ1-2; D not resolved. This CDR3 is built from 13 residues. V lost 2 bases to trimming and J lost 1 base, with 5 bases between them. Germline CDR1 is MDHEN and CDR2 is SYDVKM. As DNA, the CDR3 is TGTGCCAGCAGTTTACAGATTAACTATGGCTACACCTTC. Its translation: CASSLQINYGYTF.

The rearrangement links TRBV28 to TRBJ1-1, with TRBD1 identical over 7 bases. CDR1 MDHEN and CDR2 SYDVKM come from the germline V gene. The J segment lost 0 bases and the V segment lost 2 bases, leaving 3 bases of the junction unmatched. This CDR3 spans 15 amino acids. Here the CDR3 reads CASSLPGTVNTEAFF. In DNA form, the CDR3 reads TGTGCCAGCAGTTTACCAGGGACAGTGAACACTGAAGCTTTCTTT.

The CDR3 DNA is TGTGCCAGCAGTCCCGGGGGACAGGGGGCTCTCGAGCAGTACTTC. Amino acid sequence: CASSPGGQGALEQYF. This sequence joins TRBV6-2 or TRBV6-3 and TRBJ2-7; 12 nucleotides align to TRBD1. CDR1 MNHEY and CDR2 SVGEGT come from the germline V gene. J gave up 6 bases and V 5 bases, and 8 bases lay outside the gene matches. The CDR3 runs 15 residues.

J is TRBJ1-4 and V is TRBV3-1 (or the pseudogene TRBV3-2); D possibly corresponds to TRBD1 (6 bases). The germline gives CDR1 LGHDT, CDR2 YNNKEL (reference sequence). Trimming pared 2 bases from V and 2 bases from J, leaving 21 bases between. The CDR3 extends over 19 amino acids. As DNA, the CDR3 is TGTGCCAGCAGCCAATCGTGGGGGCGAGGGGTGGATACTAATGAAAAACTGTTTTTT. Translation: CASSQSWGRGVDTNEKLFF.

The chain has TRBV28 and TRBJ1-5; the match to TRBD1 covers 8 bases. Germline CDR1 MDHEN, CDR2 SYDVKM. Trimming cost V 10 bases and J 7 bases; bases outside gene matches: 9. This CDR3 region has 13 residues. The DNA of the CDR3 is TGTGCCACCCGGACAGGGCAGGCACAGCCCCAGCATTTT. This encodes CATRTGQAQPQHF.

The CDR3 reads CASSFGRVQETQYF. DNA for the CDR3: TGTGCCAGCAGCTTCGGGAGGGTCCAAGAGACCCAGTACTTC. The chain couples TRBV7-2 to TRBJ2-5, with 8 bases matching TRBD2. Germline V gene data show CDR1 as SGHTA and CDR2 as FQGNSA. The CDR3 is 14 amino acids. The ends lost 3 bases at V and 1 base at J; junction bases unmatched: 1. Using reference TRBV7-2 and TRBJ2-5 for the parts outside the CDR3, the full variable domain is GAGVSQSPSNKVTEKGKDVELRCDPISGHTALYWYRQSLGQGLEFLIYFQGNSAPDKSGLPSDRFSAERTGGSVSTLTIQRTQQEDSAVYLCASSFGRVQETQYFGPGTRLLVL.

This sequence joins TRBV4-1 and TRBJ1-2; D is perhaps TRBD1 (5 bases). Germline assignment: CDR1 MGHRA and CDR2 YSYEKL. The CDR3 sequence is 17 residues long. V lost 1 base to trimming and J lost 3 bases, with 18 bases between them. CDR3 coding DNA: TGCGCCAGCAGCCAAGTAAAGTTGAGACAGACCGACTATGGCTACACCTTC. Translating it yields CASSQVKLRQTDYGYTF.

The chain employs TRBV7-2 and TRBJ1-1; TRBD1 matches 8 bases. This CDR3 contains 14 residues. CDR1 and CDR2 from the germline V gene are SGHTA and FQGNSA. After removal of 5 bases from V and 1 base from J, the junction contained 3 bases not matched to a gene. The DNA of the CDR3 is TGTGCCAGCAGCCCACAGGGGGGGAACACTGAAGCTTTCTTT. Its translation: CASSPQGGNTEAFF. Looking up the rest from reference TRBV7-2 and TRBJ1-1 gives the full variable domain: GAGVSQSPSNKVTEKGKDVELRCDPISGHTALYWYRQSLGQGLEFLIYFQGNSAPDKSGLPSDRFSAERTGGSVSTLTIQRTQQEDSAVYLCASSPQGGNTEAFFGQGTRLTVV.

The chain uses TRBV3-1 (or the pseudogene TRBV3-2) and TRBJ1-2; tentatively, D is TRBD1 (5 bases). The CDR3 spans 16 residues. The germline V and J ends were trimmed by 0 bases and 5 bases, with 16 bases remaining between them. The germline CDR1 and CDR2 sequences are LGHDT and YNNKEL (reference sequence). This CDR3 reads CASSQEYSQTDYGYTF. The CDR3 DNA reads as TGTGCCAGCAGCCAAGAATACAGCCAGACAGATTATGGCTACACCTTC.

V usage is TRBV10-3 and J usage is TRBJ2-3; D might be TRBD2 (7 bases). This CDR3 region has 17 residues. Trimming cost V 4 bases and J 5 bases, with 22 bases left between them. Germline CDR1 is ENHRY and CDR2 is SYGVKD. The chain's CDR3 is CAISGTNGEGEIDTQYF. The DNA for the CDR3 is TGTGCCATCAGTGGGACGAACGGGGAGGGGGAAATAGATACGCAGTATTTT.

The chain uses TRBV4-2 and TRBJ1-5; 7 positions match TRBD1. The CDR3 has 15 residues. Germline CDR1 is LGHNA and CDR2 is YNFKEQ. J lost 5 bases, V lost 0 bases, and 4 bases had no gene match. This CDR3 reads CASSQESGGYQPQHF. The CDR3 DNA reads TGTGCCAGCAGCCAAGAATCAGGGGGATATCAGCCCCAGCATTTT.

This clone was detected only a few times. The same CDR3 arises from other DNA sequences in this sample as well. The chain combines TRBV7-2 with TRBJ2-5; weak D call: TRBD2 (6 bases). The V end lost 3 bases, the J end lost 2 bases, and 10 bases lay between the germline ends. Per germline, CDR1 SGHTA and CDR2 FQGNSA. The CDR3 runs 14 residues. Written as DNA, the CDR3 is TGTGCCAGCAGCTTTTGGGGACTTCAAGAGACCCAGTACTTC. This sequence encodes CASSFWGLQETQYF.

This clone was detected a few times. The chain couples TRBV27 to TRBJ2-3, with 11 bases identical to TRBD1. CDR1 is MNHEY and CDR2 is SMNVEV in the germline V gene (reference sequence). With 5 bases clipped from V and 8 bases from J, the junction kept 12 bases outside the gene matches. The CDR3 runs to 16 residues. CDR3 DNA sequence: TGTGCCAGCAGTGCACTTAGGACAGGGGGCTGGGGTACGCAGTATTTT. This gives the protein CASSALRTGGWGTQYF.

V is TRBV27 and J is TRBJ2-1, with TRBD1 as a possible D gene (5 bases). This CDR3 spans 14 amino acids. Trimming removed 2 bases at V and 5 bases at J, with 10 bases between. Germline-derived CDR1 and CDR2 are MNHEY and SMNVEV (reference sequence). For the CDR3, the DNA is TGTGCCAGCAGTTTAGCAGGGTTGAACAATGAGCAGTTCTTC. Residues: CASSLAGLNNEQFF.

The chain employs TRBV15 and TRBJ2-4, with TRBD1 identical over 9 bases. J gave up 0 bases and V 3 bases, and 3 bases lay outside the gene matches. This CDR3 spans 16 amino acids. The germline gives CDR1 LNHNV, CDR2 YYDKDF (reference sequence). This chain's CDR3 is CATSSRQGGAKNIQYF. Written as DNA, the CDR3 is TGTGCCACCAGCAGCCGACAGGGGGGAGCCAAAAACATTCAGTACTTC. Supplemented by reference TRBV15 and TRBJ2-4, the full variable domain reads DAMVIQNPRYQVTQFGKPVTLSCSQTLNHNVMYWYQQKSSQAPKLLFHYYDKDFNNEADTPDNFQSRRPNTSFCFLDIRSPGLGDTAMYLCATSSRQGGAKNIQYFGAGTRLSVL.

This chain links TRBV6-5 with TRBJ1-2, with D hard to call. Trimming removed 2 bases at V and 4 bases at J, with 5 bases between. CDR3 length equals 12 residues. Germline V gene sequence: CDR1 MNHEY, CDR2 SVGAGI. CDR3 DNA sequence: TGTGCCAGCAGTTACGCGGCCTATGGCTACACCTTC. It translates to CASSYAAYGYTF.

On this clone itself: This sample includes further DNA sequences coding for the same CDR3. The V call is TRBV5-1, the J call TRBJ2-3; possible D gene TRBD1, 5 bases. Trimming removed 0 bases from V and 3 bases from J, with 8 bases in between. Germline CDR1 SGHRS, CDR2 YFSETQ. This CDR3 contains 14 residues. The CDR3 loop is CASSLGGTTDTQYF. The CDR3 region has the DNA TGCGCCAGCAGCTTGGGGGGCACGACAGATACGCAGTATTTT.

The V call is TRBV3-1 (or the pseudogene TRBV3-2), the J call TRBJ1-3; 10 bases fit TRBD1. V was pared by 2 bases and J by 1 base, with 5 bases of the junction left unmatched. This CDR3 is built from 17 residues. Germline V gives CDR1 LGHDT, CDR2 YNNKEL (reference sequence). CDR3 DNA: TGTGCCAGCAGCCAACGGACAGGGGGGAATTCTGGAAACACCATATATTTT. It is translated as CASSQRTGGNSGNTIYF.

The chain uses TRBV30 and TRBJ1-2; 8 positions agree with TRBD1. The CDR3 is 13 residues long. Germline CDR1 is GTSNPN and CDR2 is SVGIG (reference sequence). With 1 base clipped from V and 4 bases from J, the junction kept 2 bases outside the gene matches. The CDR3 loop is CAWSGTGTYGYTF. CDR3 coding DNA: TGTGCCTGGAGTGGGACAGGGACCTATGGCTACACCTTC. Drawing the rest from reference TRBV30 and TRBJ1-2, the complete variable domain is SQTIHQWPATLVQPVGSPLSLECTVEGTSNPNLYWYRQAAGRGLQLLFYSVGIGQISSEVPQNLSASRPQDRQFILSSKKLLLSDSGFYLCAWSGTGTYGYTFGSGTRLTVV.

The V call is TRBV5-4, the J call TRBJ2-2; TRBD2 might be the D (6 bases). Germline values: CDR1 SGHNT, CDR2 YYREEE (reference sequence). CDR3 size: 16 residues. V lost 4 bases to trimming and J lost 4 bases, with 17 bases between them. Here the CDR3 reads CASSAYFRGSTGELFF. CDR3 DNA sequence: TGTGCCAGCAGCGCCTATTTCCGGGGGAGCACCGGGGAGCTGTTTTTT. Drawing the rest from reference TRBV5-4 and TRBJ2-2, the complete variable domain is ETGVTQSPTHLIKTRGQQVTLRCSSQSGHNTVSWYQQALGQGPQFIFQYYREEENGRGNFPPRFSGLQFPNYSSELNVNALELDDSALYLCASSAYFRGSTGELFFGEGSRLTVL.

The J gene is TRBJ2-1, the V gene TRBV5-1; 9 bases line up with TRBD1. CDR1 and CDR2 from the germline V gene are SGHRS and YFSETQ. V lost 4 bases, J lost 5 bases, and 13 bases stayed unmatched. The CDR3 has 17 amino acids. The CDR3 nucleotides are TGCGCCAGCAGCATGGGACAGGGTCCTAGTATTAACAATGAGCAGTTCTTC. Translated: CASSMGQGPSINNEQFF.

This clone was seen only a few times. The chain joins TRBV6-1 to TRBJ1-5; 8 bases match TRBD1. Germline CDR1 reads MNHNS; CDR2 reads SASEGT. This CDR3 is built from 16 residues. J gave up 0 bases and V 4 bases, and 5 bases lay outside the gene matches. Written as DNA, the CDR3 is TGTGCCAGCAGTGGGGACAGGACCTATAGCAATCAGCCCCAGCATTTT. Translated: CASSGDRTYSNQPQHF.

The rearrangement links TRBV7-9 to TRBJ1-2; D not certain. CDR3 length: 15 residues. V lost 5 bases to trimming and J lost 4 bases, with 17 bases between them. Germline V gene sequence: CDR1 SEHNR, CDR2 FQNEAQ (reference sequence). CDR3 DNA sequence: TGTGCCAGCAGCCCTGCTCGAGGGTGGGCCTATGGCTACACCTTC. Translated: CASSPARGWAYGYTF. Full variable domain (rest looked up from reference TRBV7-9 and TRBJ1-2): DTGVSQNPRHKITKRGQNVTFRCDPISEHNRLYWYRQTLGQGPEFLTYFQNEAQLEKSRLLSDRFSAERPKGSFSTLEIQRTEQGDSAMYLCASSPARGWAYGYTFGSGTRLTVV.

The V call is TRBV21-1, the J call TRBJ1-1; the table gives TRBD1 as D, unverified against the DNA. TRBV21-1 is described as a pseudogene. CDR3 size: 16 residues. CDR3 sequence reads: CASSKANRWGHTEAFF. The CDR3 DNA reads TGTGCCAGCAGCAAAGCGAATAGGTGGGGGCACACTGAAGCTTTCTTT.